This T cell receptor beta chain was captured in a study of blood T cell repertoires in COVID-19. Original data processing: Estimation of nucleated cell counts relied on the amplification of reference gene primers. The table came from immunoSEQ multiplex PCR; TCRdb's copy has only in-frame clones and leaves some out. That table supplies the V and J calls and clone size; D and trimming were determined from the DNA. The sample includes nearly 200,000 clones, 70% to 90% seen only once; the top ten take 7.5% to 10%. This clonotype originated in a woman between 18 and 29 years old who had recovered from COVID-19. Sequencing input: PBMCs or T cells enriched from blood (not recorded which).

The DNA of the CDR3 is TGTGCCAGCAGTGAAGCCCCAGTCCGCACAGATACGCAGTATTTT. It specifies CASSEAPVRTDTQYF. The rearrangement links TRBV6-1 to TRBJ2-3; D ambiguous. V gave up 0 bases and J gave up 1 base, with 8 bases separating them. Looked up from germline, CDR1 is MNHNS and CDR2 is SASEGT. The CDR3 loop spans 15 amino acids.